These 20 T cell receptor beta chains came from one sample sequenced in a study of T cells in localized non-small cell lung cancer. Assay used: immunoSEQ multiplex PCR; TCRdb lists only in-frame clones, some missing. The profile shows nearly 35,000 clones, more than 70% of them singletons. Sequenced here: peripheral blood, sampled before any cancer treatment. The receptors shown here come from a woman between 35 and 75 years old with stage I lung adenocarcinoma.

The CDR3 is CASSLRRDSGRAFF. The CDR3 coding sequence is TGTGCCAGCAGCTTACGCCGGGACAGCGGGCGAGCTTTCTTT. The rearrangement links TRBV7-6 to TRBJ1-1, with 7 bases matching TRBD1. The CDR3 is 14 residues long. Germline CDR1 and CDR2: SGHVS and FNYEAQ. The junction had 10 bases not matched to a gene; V was cut back by 2 bases and J by 10 bases.

The chain employs TRBV19 and TRBJ1-5; tentative D call: TRBD1 (5 bases). Trimming took off 1 base at V and 5 bases at J, with 18 bases between the two ends. The CDR3 has 17 amino acids. The germline V gene encodes CDR1 LNHDA and CDR2 SQIVND (reference sequence). The CDR3: CASSIAGRPWGDQPQHF. The CDR3 nucleotides are TGTGCCAGTAGTATAGCCGGGCGTCCCTGGGGCGATCAGCCCCAGCATTTT.

The CDR3 reads CASSPTSGAHQETQYF. CDR3 nucleotide sequence: TGTGCCAGCAGCCCGACCAGCGGGGCACACCAAGAGACCCAGTACTTC. The chain combines TRBV7-2 with TRBJ2-5, with 7 positions matching TRBD2. J was trimmed by 0 bases and V by 5 bases; bases with no gene match: 9. The CDR3 is 16 amino acids. In germline, CDR1 is SGHTA, CDR2 FQGNSA. Supplemented by reference TRBV7-2 and TRBJ2-5, the full variable domain reads GAGVSQSPSNKVTEKGKDVELRCDPISGHTALYWYRQSLGQGLEFLIYFQGNSAPDKSGLPSDRFSAERTGGSVSTLTIQRTQQEDSAVYLCASSPTSGAHQETQYFGPGTRLLVL.

V gene TRBV4-1 combines with J gene TRBJ2-5; D gene uncertain. The CDR3 consists of 13 residues. V was clipped by 0 bases and J by 5 bases, with 7 bases between them. Germline values: CDR1 MGHRA, CDR2 YSYEKL. The CDR3 region has the DNA TGCGCCAGCAGCCAAGACTTCGGGGAGACCCAGTACTTC. Protein product: CASSQDFGETQYF.

This clone turned up a few times. The chain couples TRBV7-9 to TRBJ2-2; possible D gene TRBD2, 6 bases. V was pared by 8 bases and J by 1 base, with 11 bases between. The CDR3 is made up of 14 amino acids. Germline CDR1 and CDR2: SEHNR and FQNEAQ (reference sequence). In nucleotides, the CDR3 is TGTGCCAGCTGGGAGGTTTTGAACACCGGGGAGCTGTTTTTT. The encoded protein is CASWEVLNTGELFF.

The J gene is TRBJ1-1, the V gene TRBV5-5; D unclear. Per the germline V gene, CDR1 is SGHKS and CDR2 is YYEKEE (reference sequence). Trimming cost V 3 bases and J 3 bases, with 9 bases left between them. This CDR3 comprises 13 residues. CDR3 bases: TGTGCCAGCAGCTGGATTCCGGACACTGAAGCTTTCTTT. Residues: CASSWIPDTEAFF.

V and J are TRBV4-3 and TRBJ2-7; D gene unclear. The germline V gene encodes CDR1 LGHNA and CDR2 YSLEER. This CDR3 is 14 amino acids long. The germline V and J ends were trimmed by 0 bases and 0 bases, with 6 bases remaining between them. Here the CDR3 reads CASSQEMVSYEQYF. In DNA form, the CDR3 reads TGCGCCAGCAGCCAAGAAATGGTCTCCTACGAGCAGTACTTC.

This clone showed up just once. This chain joins TRBV7-2 and TRBJ1-2; TRBD1 might be the D (5 bases). The CDR3 has 16 amino acids. Trimming shortened V by 2 bases and J by 3 bases, and 16 bases separated the two germline ends. Germline lookup yields CDR1 SGHTA and CDR2 FQGNSA. DNA for the CDR3: TGTGCCAGCAGCTTATATCTGGGGGTGCTGGACTATGGCTACACCTTC. It is translated as CASSLYLGVLDYGYTF. The full variable domain, its missing parts supplied by reference TRBV7-2 and TRBJ1-2, is GAGVSQSPSNKVTEKGKDVELRCDPISGHTALYWYRQSLGQGLEFLIYFQGNSAPDKSGLPSDRFSAERTGGSVSTLTIQRTQQEDSAVYLCASSLYLGVLDYGYTFGSGTRLTVV.

This chain connects TRBV19 to TRBJ1-1; no definite D call. CDR1 and CDR2 from the germline V gene are LNHDA and SQIVND (reference sequence). Deletions cut 5 bases from V and 0 bases from J, with 13 bases between. The CDR3 runs 15 residues. The CDR3: CASSPRAAMNTEAFF. The CDR3, as DNA: TGTGCCAGTAGTCCCCGGGCAGCGATGAACACTGAAGCTTTCTTT.

J is TRBJ2-1 and V is TRBV27; 8 positions match TRBD2. Per the germline V gene, CDR1 is MNHEY and CDR2 is SMNVEV (reference sequence). Trimming removed 4 bases from V and 5 bases from J; junction bases left unmatched: 4. CDR3 length equals 14 residues. CDR3 bases: TGTGCCAGCAGTTCGATTAGCGGGGACAATGAGCAGTTCTTC. Protein sequence: CASSSISGDNEQFF.

The genes are TRBV4-3 and TRBJ2-6; D is ambiguous. The length of the CDR3 is 16 residues. Germline V gene sequence: CDR1 LGHNA, CDR2 YSLEER. Trimming took 1 base from V and 4 from J, leaving 11 bases between them. For the CDR3, the DNA is TGCGCCAGCAGCCAAGGAAGGTTTTCCGGGGCCAACGTCCTGACTTTC. Protein product: CASSQGRFSGANVLTF.

The V and J genes are TRBV7-2 and TRBJ1-6; D is perhaps TRBD1 (5 bases). With 5 bases removed from V and 14 bases from J, the gap between germline ends came to 19 bases. From germline, CDR1 is SGHTA and CDR2 FQGNSA. The CDR3 is 14 amino acids. CDR3 DNA sequence: TGTGCCAGCAGCACCCAATCAGGGACCAGGGCCCTCCACTTT. Protein sequence: CASSTQSGTRALHF.

V is TRBV10-3 and J is TRBJ2-7; D gene uncertain. Per the germline V gene, CDR1 is ENHRY and CDR2 is SYGVKD. This CDR3 comprises 13 residues. Between the trimmed V and J ends, which lost 2 bases and 2 bases, there was a span of 7 bases. For the CDR3, the DNA is TGTGCCATCAGTGAGGACACGACCTACGAGCAGTACTTC. It yields the protein CAISEDTTYEQYF.

The DNA for the CDR3 is TGTGCCAGCAGCTTAGCGAGCGGGGGCTCCTACAATGAGCAGTTCTTC. Its protein product is CASSLASGGSYNEQFF. The chain recombines TRBV7-2 with TRBJ2-1, with 8 bases fitting TRBD2. V lost 0 bases and J lost 0; bases outside the gene matches: 1. Germline CDR1 reads SGHTA; CDR2 reads FQGNSA. The CDR3 sequence is 16 residues long.

V and J are TRBV4-3 and TRBJ1-3, with TRBD1 matching 7 bases. The CDR3 length is 15 residues. Germline CDR1 LGHNA, CDR2 YSLEER. The ends lost 4 bases at V and 4 bases at J; junction bases unmatched: 7. The CDR3 sequence: CASSRNRGGGNTIYF. The CDR3 coding sequence is TGCGCCAGCAGCCGCAACAGGGGTGGAGGAAACACCATATATTTT.

The chain combines TRBV7-2 with TRBJ1-2; D call uncertain. This CDR3 is built from 15 residues. V was trimmed by 1 base and J by 8 bases, leaving 17 bases between them. Germline CDR1 and CDR2: SGHTA and FQGNSA. CDR3 loop: CASSLERFLGTGYTF. In DNA, the CDR3 is TGTGCCAGCAGCTTAGAAAGATTTCTAGGAACGGGCTACACCTTC. Full variable domain (outside the CDR3, taken from reference TRBV7-2 and TRBJ1-2): GAGVSQSPSNKVTEKGKDVELRCDPISGHTALYWYRQSLGQGLEFLIYFQGNSAPDKSGLPSDRFSAERTGGSVSTLTIQRTQQEDSAVYLCASSLERFLGTGYTFGSGTRLTVV.

The V gene is TRBV11-2, the J gene TRBJ2-3; TRBD2 matches at 11 bases. Germline V gives CDR1 SGHAT, CDR2 FQNNGV. J lost 4 bases, V lost 4 bases, and 10 bases had no gene match. There are 17 residues in the CDR3. The CDR3 spells CASSSYPTSGTSDTQYF. The CDR3 coding sequence is TGTGCCAGCAGCTCTTACCCGACTAGCGGGACCTCAGATACGCAGTATTTT.

The V call is TRBV4-1, the J call TRBJ2-2; no firm D call. This CDR3 has 14 amino acids. V gave up 1 base and J gave up 7 bases, with 10 bases separating them. Germline CDR1 MGHRA, CDR2 YSYEKL. The DNA for the CDR3 is TGCGCCAGCAGCCAAGCTAAAGTTAGCGGGGAGCTGTTTTTT. It codes for CASSQAKVSGELFF.

The count of this clone is one. CDR3 DNA sequence: TGTGCCAGCAGCCAAGAAACGGGGAACACTGAAGCTTTCTTT. It codes for CASSQETGNTEAFF. The chain has TRBV14 and TRBJ1-1; D ambiguous. Deletions cut 0 bases from V and 1 base from J, with 6 bases between. There are 14 residues in the CDR3. CDR1 and CDR2 (germline): SGHDN, FVKESK.

The CDR3 reads CASSGGTGMDTEAFF. CDR3 in DNA: TGTGCCAGCTCAGGGGGGACAGGGATGGACACTGAAGCTTTCTTT. The chain couples TRBV18 to TRBJ1-1, with 9 bases matching TRBD1. Germline V CDR1 and CDR2: KGHSH, LQKENI. The CDR3 length is 15 residues. J lost 3 bases, V lost 5 bases, and 7 bases had no gene match.